This T cell receptor (beta chain) was found in a study of shared clonotypes between healthy human individuals. This clone was detected only once. TCRdb's copy holds only in-frame clones and misses some; the assay was immunoSEQ multiplex PCR. The data hold roughly 2.6 million clones, with 90% to 95% observed a single time. The specimen was naive CD4+ T cells sorted from blood. Subset meaning: CD45RA+ positively selected. This sequence originates from a man between 18 and 29 years old in good health.

CDR3 residues: CATRGLDSYNEQFF. The CDR3 coding sequence is TGTGCCACTAGGGGCCTCGACTCCTACAATGAGCAGTTCTTC. This rearrangement joins TRBV19 to TRBJ2-1; D is perhaps TRBD1 (5 bases). This CDR3 has 14 residues. V lost 10 bases and J lost 0, with 13 bases in between. The V gene's germline CDR1 is LNHDA and CDR2 SQIVND (reference sequence). Using reference TRBV19 and TRBJ2-1 for the parts outside the CDR3, the full variable domain is DGGITQSPKYLFRKEGQNVTLSCEQNLNHDAMYWYRQDPGQGLRLIYYSQIVNDFQKGDIAEGYSVSREKKESFPLTVTSAQKNPTAFYLCATRGLDSYNEQFFGPGTRLTVL.